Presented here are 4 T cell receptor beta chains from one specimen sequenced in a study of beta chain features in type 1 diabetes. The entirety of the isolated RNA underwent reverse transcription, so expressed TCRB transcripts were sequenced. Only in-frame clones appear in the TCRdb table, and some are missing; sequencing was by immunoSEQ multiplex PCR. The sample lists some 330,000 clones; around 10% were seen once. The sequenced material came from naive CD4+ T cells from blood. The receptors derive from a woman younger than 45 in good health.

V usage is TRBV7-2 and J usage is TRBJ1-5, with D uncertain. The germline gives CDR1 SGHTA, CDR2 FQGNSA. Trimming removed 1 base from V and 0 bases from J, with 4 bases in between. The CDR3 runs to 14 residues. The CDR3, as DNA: TGTGCCAGCAGCTTAGTGTATAGCAATCAGCCCCAGCATTTT. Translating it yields CASSLVYSNQPQHF. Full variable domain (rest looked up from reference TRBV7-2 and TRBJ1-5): GAGVSQSPSNKVTEKGKDVELRCDPISGHTALYWYRQSLGQGLEFLIYFQGNSAPDKSGLPSDRFSAERTGGSVSTLTIQRTQQEDSAVYLCASSLVYSNQPQHFGDGTRLSIL.

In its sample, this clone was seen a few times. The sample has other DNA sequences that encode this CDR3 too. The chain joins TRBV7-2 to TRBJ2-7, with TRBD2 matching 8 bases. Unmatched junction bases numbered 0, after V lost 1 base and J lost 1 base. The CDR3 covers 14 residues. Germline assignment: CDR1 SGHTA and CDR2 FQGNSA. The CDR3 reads CASSLGLASYEQYF. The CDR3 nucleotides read TGTGCCAGCAGCTTAGGACTAGCGTCCTACGAGCAGTACTTC.

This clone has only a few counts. CDR3 DNA: TGCAGCGTTGTGGGCCGACACACAGATACGCAGTATTTT. Amino acids: CSVVGRHTDTQYF. The chain couples TRBV29-1 to TRBJ2-3; D gene unclear. Germline V CDR1 and CDR2: SQVTM, ANQGSEA. CDR3 size: 13 residues. V was cut by 4 bases and J by 2 bases, with 10 bases left in between.

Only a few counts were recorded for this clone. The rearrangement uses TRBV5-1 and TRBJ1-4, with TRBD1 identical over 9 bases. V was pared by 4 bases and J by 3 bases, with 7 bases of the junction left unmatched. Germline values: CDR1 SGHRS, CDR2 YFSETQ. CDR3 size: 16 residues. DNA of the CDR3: TGCGCCAGCAGCCGGGGACAGGGTGGACCTAATGAAAAACTGTTTTTT. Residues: CASSRGQGGPNEKLFF. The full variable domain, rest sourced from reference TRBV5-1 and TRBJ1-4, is KAGVTQTPRYLIKTRGQQVTLSCSPISGHRSVSWYQQTPGQGLQFLFEYFSETQRNKGNFPGRFSGRQFSNSRSEMNVSTLELGDSALYLCASSRGQGGPNEKLFFGSGTQLSVL.